Presented here are 24 T cell receptor beta chains from one specimen sequenced in a study of blood T cell repertoires in COVID-19 (dated by TCRdb to 2019 to 2021). The library was built by means of the immunoSEQ multiplex PCR assay. Held by TCRdb, this immuneACCESS table contains in-frame sequences only and omits some clones. Under half of the omission traces to an unresolved V gene where checked; the cause of the rest is unknown. Across this sample there are around 280,000 clones, with 90% seen only once. Jointly, the top ten make up around 1.7% of the sample. The specimen was PBMCs or T cells enriched from blood (not recorded which). Source of these receptors: a woman younger than 35 with acute COVID-19.

V gene TRBV28 combines with J gene TRBJ2-7; TRBD2 is a possible D gene (5 bases). Germline V gene lookup returns CDR1 MDHEN and CDR2 SYDVKM. V gave up 2 bases and J gave up 5 bases, with 13 bases separating them. The CDR3 has 14 amino acids. The CDR3 bases are TGTGCCAGCAGTTTAGGACTGCAGGTCGACGAGCAGTACTTC. Translating it yields CASSLGLQVDEQYF.

The rearrangement links TRBV4-1 to TRBJ2-1, with 10 bases aligning to TRBD2. This CDR3 is 16 amino acids long. V shed 1 base and J 3 bases; nucleotides not matched to a gene: 3. From germline, CDR1 is MGHRA and CDR2 YSYEKL. CDR3 DNA sequence: TGCGCCAGCAGCCAAGGACCTAGCGGGAGCTACAATGAGCAGTTCTTC. This codes for CASSQGPSGSYNEQFF.

The chain's CDR3 is CATPLLGRERGYTF. As DNA, the CDR3 is TGTGCCACCCCCCTGTTGGGCAGGGAACGAGGCTACACCTTC. This chain joins TRBV7-9 and TRBJ1-2, with D maybe TRBD1 (5 bases). CDR1 and CDR2 (germline): SEHNR, FQNEAQ (reference sequence). V was cut by 10 bases and J by 8 bases, with 23 bases left in between. There are 14 residues in the CDR3. The variable domain in full, completed from reference TRBV7-9 and TRBJ1-2, reads DTGVSQNPRHKITKRGQNVTFRCDPISEHNRLYWYRQTLGQGPEFLTYFQNEAQLEKSRLLSDRFSAERPKGSFSTLEIQRTEQGDSAMYLCATPLLGRERGYTFGSGTRLTVV.

This chain links TRBV19 with TRBJ2-7; 10 nucleotides line up with TRBD2. J gave up 5 bases and V 6 bases, and 7 bases lay outside the gene matches. The CDR3 is made up of 14 amino acids. The germline V gene encodes CDR1 LNHDA and CDR2 SQIVND (reference sequence). CDR3 in DNA: TGTGCCAGTAGCAACAGCGGGAGGGCCCACGAGCAGTACTTC. As protein: CASSNSGRAHEQYF. The entire variable domain, with the rest obtained from reference TRBV19 and TRBJ2-7, is as follows: DGGITQSPKYLFRKEGQNVTLSCEQNLNHDAMYWYRQDPGQGLRLIYYSQIVNDFQKGDIAEGYSVSREKKESFPLTVTSAQKNPTAFYLCASSNSGRAHEQYFGPGTRLTVT.

The chain recombines TRBV19 with TRBJ1-5, with a possible D match to TRBD1 (6 bases). In germline, CDR1 is LNHDA, CDR2 SQIVND (reference sequence). The length of the CDR3 is 16 residues. V was clipped by 9 bases and J by 3 bases, with 21 bases between them. CDR3 in amino acids: CARFLFNRVPNQPQHF. CDR3 bases: TGTGCCAGATTCCTATTCAACAGGGTCCCCAATCAGCCCCAGCATTTT. Drawing the rest from reference TRBV19 and TRBJ1-5, the complete variable domain is DGGITQSPKYLFRKEGQNVTLSCEQNLNHDAMYWYRQDPGQGLRLIYYSQIVNDFQKGDIAEGYSVSREKKESFPLTVTSAQKNPTAFYLCARFLFNRVPNQPQHFGDGTRLSIL.

The CDR3 region is CAWSKSSGTSYEQYF. CDR3 nucleotides: TGTGCCTGGAGTAAATCTAGCGGGACATCCTACGAGCAGTACTTC. The genes are TRBV30 and TRBJ2-7; 9 bases fit TRBD2. Trimming cost V 2 bases and J 1 base; bases outside gene matches: 6. Germline lookup yields CDR1 GTSNPN and CDR2 SVGIG (reference sequence). The CDR3 spans 15 residues.

The chain links TRBV19 to TRBJ1-5; perhaps TRBD1 as D (5 bases). The CDR3 has 15 amino acids. V was trimmed by 4 bases and J by 0 bases, leaving 10 bases between them. The germline V gene has CDR1 LNHDA and CDR2 SQIVND (reference sequence). CDR3 in amino acids: CASSTAGISNQPQHF. The CDR3 DNA sequence: TGTGCCAGTAGTACGGCAGGGATTAGCAATCAGCCCCAGCATTTT.

This chain joins TRBV11-2 and TRBJ2-3; 8 bases align to TRBD1. V trimming: 5 bases; J trimming: 0 bases; junction bases outside the gene matches: 7. Per germline, CDR1 SGHAT and CDR2 FQNNGV. The CDR3 spans 16 residues. The CDR3 nucleotides read TGTGCCAGCAGCCCCCGGACAGGGACTAGCACAGATACGCAGTATTTT. It yields the protein CASSPRTGTSTDTQYF.

The genes are TRBV5-5 and TRBJ2-7, with 8 bases that match TRBD1. The CDR3 sequence is 15 residues long. Per germline, CDR1 SGHKS and CDR2 YYEKEE (reference sequence). The J segment lost 4 bases and the V segment lost 0 bases, leaving 6 bases of the junction unmatched. CDR3 in amino acids: CASSLGGQVGYEQYF. Here the CDR3 DNA reads TGTGCCAGCAGCTTGGGGGGACAGGTGGGATACGAGCAGTACTTC. The whole variable domain, filled in from reference TRBV5-5 and TRBJ2-7, reads DAGVTQSPTHLIKTRGQQVTLRCSPISGHKSVSWYQQVLGQGPQFIFQYYEKEERGRGNFPDRFSARQFPNYSSELNVNALLLGDSALYLCASSLGGQVGYEQYFGPGTRLTVT.

Comment on this clone: Other DNA sequences within the sample encode an identical CDR3. The V gene is TRBV28, the J gene TRBJ2-7; D might be TRBD1 (5 bases). V lost 2 bases to trimming and J lost 0 bases, with 8 bases between them. The CDR3 sequence is 14 residues long. CDR1 MDHEN and CDR2 SYDVKM come from the germline V gene. The CDR3 loop reads CASSLQGSSYEQYF. The CDR3 nucleotides are TGTGCCAGCAGTTTACAGGGTTCCTCCTACGAGCAGTACTTC.

The rearrangement links TRBV13 to TRBJ1-2; the D gene is possibly TRBD1 (5 bases). The CDR3 is 18 amino acids. Looked up from germline, CDR1 is PRHDT and CDR2 is FYEKMQ (reference sequence). V gave up 1 base and J gave up 2 bases, with 20 bases separating them. This CDR3 is CASSLEGGRTNSNYGYTF. CDR3 nucleotides: TGTGCCAGCAGCTTAGAGGGTGGGAGGACAAACTCGAACTATGGCTACACCTTC. Using reference TRBV13 and TRBJ1-2 for the parts outside the CDR3, the full variable domain is AAGVIQSPRHLIKEKRETATLKCYPIPRHDTVYWYQQGPGQDPQFLISFYEKMQSDKGSIPDRFSAQQFSDYHSELNMSSLELGDSALYFCASSLEGGRTNSNYGYTFGSGTRLTVV.

The V and J genes are TRBV7-2 and TRBJ1-5; TRBD1 aligns across 9 bases. This CDR3 is 15 amino acids long. Germline V gene data show CDR1 as SGHTA and CDR2 as FQGNSA. V was pared by 1 base and J by 4 bases, with 2 bases of the junction left unmatched. The CDR3 is CASSLVGTGNQPQHF. CDR3 DNA: TGTGCCAGCAGCTTAGTGGGGACAGGGAATCAGCCCCAGCATTTT. Variable domain in full (rest from reference TRBV7-2 and TRBJ1-5): GAGVSQSPSNKVTEKGKDVELRCDPISGHTALYWYRQSLGQGLEFLIYFQGNSAPDKSGLPSDRFSAERTGGSVSTLTIQRTQQEDSAVYLCASSLVGTGNQPQHFGDGTRLSIL.

J is TRBJ2-1 and V is TRBV5-4; D might be TRBD1 (7 bases). Germline CDR1 SGHNT, CDR2 YYREEE (reference sequence). This CDR3 has 15 amino acids. Deletions cut 3 bases from V and 3 bases from J, with 13 bases between. The CDR3 coding sequence is TGTGCCAGCAGCTCGCGGGACAGCCTCTACAATGAGCAGTTCTTC. Its protein is CASSSRDSLYNEQFF.

This rearrangement joins TRBV27 to TRBJ2-5, with 9 bases fitting TRBD2. Trimming cost V 5 bases and J 5 bases; bases outside gene matches: 9. The CDR3 covers 15 residues. Per germline, CDR1 MNHEY and CDR2 SMNVEV (reference sequence). The CDR3 reads CASSPLAGLGETQYF. The CDR3 nucleotides read TGTGCCAGCAGTCCGCTAGCGGGACTAGGGGAGACCCAGTACTTC.

The chain is built from TRBV28 and TRBJ2-7, with D hard to call. Germline CDR1 is MDHEN and CDR2 is SYDVKM. V was cut by 5 bases and J by 8 bases, with 16 bases left in between. There are 13 residues in the CDR3. The CDR3 DNA follows: TGTGCCAGCAGTCTACCTGACTCATTTCAGCAGTACTTC. Amino acid sequence: CASSLPDSFQQYF.

CDR3 DNA sequence: TGTGCCAGCAGCCAACGGGGGGACGTAATAAACACCGGGGAGCTGTTTTTT. It encodes CASSQRGDVINTGELFF. The chain links TRBV7-8 to TRBJ2-2; 7 nucleotides match TRBD2. The ends lost 5 bases at V and 2 bases at J; junction bases unmatched: 11. The CDR3 extends over 17 amino acids. In germline, CDR1 is SGHVS, CDR2 FQNEAQ.

With respect to this clone: This specimen includes other DNA sequences encoding the same CDR3. The chain employs TRBV18 and TRBJ1-5, with TRBD1 as a possible D gene (6 bases). Trimming pared 4 bases from V and 3 bases from J, leaving 7 bases between. The germline gives CDR1 KGHSH, CDR2 LQKENI. The CDR3 has 13 residues. CDR3 DNA sequence: TGTGCCAGCTCACGACAGGACAATCAGCCCCAGCATTTT. Translation: CASSRQDNQPQHF. Together with reference TRBV18 and TRBJ1-5, the CDR3 gives the full variable domain: NAGVMQNPRHLVRRRGQEARLRCSPMKGHSHVYWYRQLPEEGLKFMVYLQKENIIDESGMPKERFSAEFPKEGPSILRIQQVVRGDSAAYFCASSRQDNQPQHFGDGTRLSIL.

This rearrangement joins TRBV11-2 to TRBJ1-3; D remains unclear. Germline loops: CDR1 SGHAT, CDR2 FQNNGV. The CDR3 totals 16 residues. V was shortened by 4 bases and J by 0 bases, with 13 bases between the two germline ends. The CDR3 nucleotides are TGTGCCAGCAGCTCTCCGCGGATACTCTCTGGAAACACCATATATTTT. Encoded protein: CASSSPRILSGNTIYF.

This clone was recorded once. The chain combines TRBV11-3 with TRBJ2-5; a weak D match, TRBD2 (7 bases). The CDR3 is made up of 14 amino acids. V lost 4 bases to trimming and J lost 5 bases, with 14 bases between them. Looked up from germline, CDR1 is SGHNT and CDR2 is YENEEA. In DNA, the CDR3 is TGTGCCAGCAGCTCGTCCAGGGGAGGGGAGACCCAGTACTTC. The encoded protein is CASSSSRGGETQYF.

The gene calls are TRBV20-1 and TRBJ2-5; 7 bases are a match to TRBD2. The germline CDR1 and CDR2 sequences are DFQATT and SNEGSKA (reference sequence). V was clipped by 7 bases and J by 5 bases; unmatched bases: 4. The CDR3 length is 11 residues. The CDR3 DNA follows: TGCAGTGGCGGCGGGAGCGAGACCCAGTACTTC. This sequence encodes CSGGGSETQYF.

The gene calls are TRBV19 and TRBJ1-6; 7 bases map to TRBD1. CDR1 and CDR2 from the germline V gene are LNHDA and SQIVND (reference sequence). J lost 3 bases, V lost 8 bases, and 7 bases had no gene match. The CDR3 runs 15 residues. CDR3 bases: TGTGCCAGTTGGCCGGGGGACAGCTATAATTCACCCCTCCACTTT. Residues: CASWPGDSYNSPLHF.

V usage is TRBV3-1 (or the pseudogene TRBV3-2) and J usage is TRBJ2-1; TRBD2 matches 16 bases. V dropped 3 bases and J dropped 11; count of bases not matched to a gene: 10. The germline V gene has CDR1 LGHDT and CDR2 YNNKEL (reference sequence). The CDR3 contains 17 residues. The CDR3 nucleotides are TGTGCCAGCAGCCATGACCCCGGGACTAGCGGGAGGGCTAAGCAGTTCTTC. It yields the protein CASSHDPGTSGRAKQFF.

J is TRBJ2-7 and V is TRBV6-2 or TRBV6-3; 9 nucleotides match TRBD1. This CDR3 has 14 amino acids. CDR1 and CDR2 (germline): MNHEY, SVGEGT. The V segment lost 2 bases and the J segment 6 bases; nucleotides outside the gene matches: 5. CDR3 nucleotide sequence: TGTGCCAGCAGTTACCCAGCGGGACAGGGCGAGCAGTACTTC. Translation gives CASSYPAGQGEQYF.

This chain connects TRBV2 to TRBJ2-1; TRBD1 matches 8 bases. Looked up from germline, CDR1 is SNHLY and CDR2 is FYNNEI. The J segment lost 8 bases and the V segment lost 6 bases, leaving 12 bases of the junction unmatched. The CDR3 has 15 residues. CDR3: CASSNGQGPWDEQFF. The CDR3 region has the DNA TGTGCCAGCAGCAACGGACAGGGACCGTGGGATGAGCAGTTCTTC.